This T cell receptor (beta chain) stems from a study of blood T cell repertoires in COVID-19. The V gene's germline CDR1 is SNHLY and CDR2 FYNNEI. The CDR3 is 12 amino acids. Trimming removed 10 bases at V and 13 bases at J, with 17 bases between. Source study methods: By means of reference gene primer amplification, nucleated cell counts were estimated. Sequenced by immunoSEQ multiplex PCR; TCRdb stores in-frame clones only, minus some. V and J calls and clone size are copied from that table; D and trimming were computed from the DNA. The sample yields 300,000 to 400,000 clones, 85% to 90% seen once.

The sample was peripheral blood. The clonotype was recovered from a human donor in a cohort sampled during active COVID-19. The chain combines TRBV2 with TRBJ1-6; no firm D call. The CDR3 region is CATSVGSAPLHF. DNA of the CDR3: TGTGCCACCTCAGTCGGGTCCGCTCCCCTCCACTTT. Together with reference TRBV2 and TRBJ1-6, the CDR3 gives the full variable domain: EPEVTQTPSHQVTQMGQEVILRCVPISNHLYFYWYRQILGQKVEFLVSFYNNEISEKSEIFDDQFSVERPDGSNFTLKIRSTKLEDSAMYFCATSVGSAPLHFGNGTRLTVT.